A single sample is the source of the 8 T cell receptor beta chains below, sequenced in a study of identical twins. TCRdb independently ran MiXCR on the 5' RACE reads; one entry per CDR3 protein. The repertoire holds under 800,000 distinct CDR3 sequences, with about 20% as singletons. In addition, the sample was reused for a study of T cells expressing NK-cell markers.

What was sequenced was PBMCs. The source of these receptors is a woman aged 18 to 35 in good health.

In this sample, this clonotype turned up many times. J is TRBJ1-2 and V is TRBV12-3 or TRBV12-4; a possible D gene is TRBD1 (5 bases). The CDR3 runs 14 residues. Trimming removed 5 bases from V and 6 bases from J, with 16 bases in between. The CDR3 region is CASSPTTDKHGYTF. The CDR3 DNA reads TGTGCCAGCAGTCCTACGACGGACAAGCATGGCTACACCTTC.

This chain links TRBV7-2 with TRBJ2-5; no clear D gene. From germline, CDR1 is SGHTA and CDR2 FQGNSA. V was clipped by 3 bases and J by 7 bases, with 18 bases between them. CDR3 length equals 15 residues. The CDR3 DNA reads TGTGCCAGCAGCTTCCTAGAAGCGAATTCGGGGACCCAGTACTTC. This encodes CASSFLEANSGTQYF. Together with reference TRBV7-2 and TRBJ2-5, the CDR3 gives the full variable domain: GAGVSQSPSNKVTEKGKDVELRCDPISGHTALYWYRQSLGQGLEFLIYFQGNSAPDKSGLPSDRFSAERTGGSVSTLTIQRTQQEDSAVYLCASSFLEANSGTQYFGPGTRLLVL.

This clonotype was seen a handful of times. The CDR3 bases are TGTGCCAGCAGCTTCCAGCGGATTAACAATGAGCAGTTCTTC. Protein: CASSFQRINNEQFF. The chain uses TRBV7-9 and TRBJ2-1, with D perhaps TRBD2 (5 bases). The CDR3 spans 14 residues. CDR1 SEHNR and CDR2 FQNEAQ come from the germline V gene (reference sequence). V lost 3 bases to trimming and J lost 5 bases, with 11 bases between them.

This clonotype has at least ten counts. The chain links TRBV29-1 to TRBJ2-7; D gene uncertain. In germline, CDR1 is SQVTM, CDR2 ANQGSEA. The germline V and J ends were trimmed by 4 bases and 2 bases, with 15 bases remaining between them. The CDR3 runs to 14 residues. The DNA of the CDR3 is TGCAGCGTTGCCCTGGACGAGCCCCCCTACGAGCAGTACTTC. This gives the protein CSVALDEPPYEQYF.

This clonotype has a count of ten or more. V is TRBV10-1 and J is TRBJ2-3, with a possible D match to TRBD1 (5 bases). In germline, CDR1 is WNHNN, CDR2 SYGVQD (reference sequence). There are 13 residues in the CDR3. V lost 8 bases, J lost 1 base, and 10 bases lay in between. Here the CDR3 DNA reads TGCGCCAGCCAGGGTGGAGGCACAGATACGCAGTATTTT. Its protein is CASQGGGTDTQYF.

J is TRBJ1-2 and V is TRBV29-1; 8 bases line up with TRBD1. The J segment lost 9 bases and the V segment lost 5 bases, leaving 8 bases of the junction unmatched. This CDR3 has 12 residues. Germline-derived CDR1 and CDR2 are SQVTM and ANQGSEA. CDR3 protein: CSVRTGPASYTF. DNA of the CDR3: TGCAGCGTTAGGACAGGGCCGGCAAGCTACACCTTC. The full variable domain, with the rest looked up from reference TRBV29-1 and TRBJ1-2, is SAVISQKPSRDICQRGTSLTIQCQVDSQVTMMFWYRQQPGQSLTLIATANQGSEATYESGFVIDKFPISRPNLTFSTLTVSNMSPEDSSIYLCSVRTGPASYTFGSGTRLTVV.

V gene TRBV7-8 combines with J gene TRBJ2-4, with D possibly TRBD1 on 6 matching bases. Germline V gene lookup returns CDR1 SGHVS and CDR2 FQNEAQ. With 5 bases removed from V and 9 bases from J, the gap between germline ends came to 23 bases. There are 16 residues in the CDR3. CDR3 DNA: TGTGCCAGCAGCACCCTAGGGATGGGGGCGTCGGGCATTCAGTACTTC. It translates to CASSTLGMGASGIQYF.

This clonotype has just a few counts. This chain connects TRBV7-9 to TRBJ2-7; 9 bases agree with TRBD1. In germline, CDR1 is SEHNR, CDR2 FQNEAQ (reference sequence). This CDR3 comprises 14 residues. V lost 7 bases to trimming and J lost 1 base; unmatched junction nucleotides: 5. The CDR3 DNA sequence: TGTGCCAGCACCTCCGGGACAGGGTCCTACGAGCAGTACTTC. Translation: CASTSGTGSYEQYF. The full variable domain, completed using reference TRBV7-9 and TRBJ2-7, is DTGVSQNPRHKITKRGQNVTFRCDPISEHNRLYWYRQTLGQGPEFLTYFQNEAQLEKSRLLSDRFSAERPKGSFSTLEIQRTEQGDSAMYLCASTSGTGSYEQYFGPGTRLTVT.